This is a list of T cell receptor beta chains from one sample in a study of blood T cell repertoires in COVID-19. Libraries were prepared by immunoSEQ multiplex PCR; TCRdb keeps only in-frame clonotypes and omits some of them. The sample holds over 350,000 clones, roughly 87% seen once. The material sequenced was PBMCs or T cells enriched from blood (not recorded which). The receptors originated from a woman aged 18-29 years with acute COVID-19. The conserved cysteine and the conserved F or W are not part of the CDR3 here.

TRBV2,TRBJ1-5,ASRQGQPQH
TRBV28,TRBJ1-1,ASSFMNTEAF
TRBV3-1/TRBV3-2,TRBJ1-3,ASSQDVGLLSGNTIY
TRBV11-2,TRBJ2-7,ASSLVVYYEQY
TRBV4-3,TRBJ1-5,ASSAGTGVGQPQH
TRBV10-2,TRBJ1-1,ASSETFPNTEAF
TRBV9,TRBJ2-7,ASSTRDSSSYEQY
TRBV9,TRBJ1-6,ASSVGQGADSPLH
TRBV20-1,TRBJ2-7,SASRDRGYLTIYEQY
TRBV11-2,TRBJ2-7,ASSLKGGEVDEQY
TRBV6-5,TRBJ1-1,ASSWNGRGTEAF
TRBV5-1,TRBJ2-3,ASSAIAGLSTDTQY
TRBV9,TRBJ2-1,ASTNGPSGEQF
TRBV28,TRBJ2-1,ASSNPGLADYNEQF
TRBV27,TRBJ1-4,ASSLTHQNEKLF
TRBV7-2,TRBJ2-5,ASSAGTQETQY
TRBV28,TRBJ1-5,ASSLILSYKYDQPQH
TRBV5-1,TRBJ2-5,ASSPSGGPQETQY
TRBV5-5,TRBJ2-5,ASSFTLAGGLETQY
TRBV21-1,TRBJ2-5,ASSKGRQGQETQY
TRBV6-5,TRBJ2-7,ASSYDSGGEQY
TRBV9,TRBJ1-4,ASSVEDRANEKLF
TRBV4-1,TRBJ1-5,ASSHYIPGQAYSNQPQH
TRBV19,TRBJ2-6,ASSMMHITSSSGANVLT
TRBV11-2,TRBJ2-5,ASSLGTTPIETQY
TRBV12-3/TRBV12-4,TRBJ1-5,ASSIGRNQPQH
TRBV27,TRBJ2-1,ASSPTSGPYNEQF
TRBV7-2,TRBJ2-1,ASGTSRFNEQF
TRBV20-1,TRBJ1-3,SVGGRNTIY
TRBV5-8,TRBJ2-7,ASSFLLDYEQY
TRBV29-1,TRBJ1-5,SVGDRVSNQPQH
TRBV3-1/TRBV3-2,TRBJ1-2,ASSQAMTGTEGYT
TRBV11-2,TRBJ2-5,ASSLETGWETQY
TRBV6-2/TRBV6-3,TRBJ1-5,ASSYDDRTNQPQH
TRBV13,TRBJ2-7,ASSPPPSGPHEQY
TRBV24-1,TRBJ2-1,ATKPSGSSYNEQF
TRBV11-2,TRBJ2-1,ASSLSLGGYNEQF
TRBV6-5,TRBJ2-2,ATAEGLTNTGELF
TRBV2,TRBJ2-1,ASSVRTPLGQF
TRBV28,TRBJ2-7,ASTLTHNRVYEQY
TRBV6-5,TRBJ2-7,ASRPPGLAEEQY
TRBV21-1,TRBJ2-1,ASSNRDRNNEQF
TRBV4-3,TRBJ2-2,ASSQTGLAGPIRELF
TRBV9,TRBJ1-3,ASRAGGATSGNTIY
TRBV10-2,TRBJ2-3,ATTPPEAGAGDTQY
TRBV5-1,TRBJ1-2,ASSLIQGGGYT
TRBV3-1/TRBV3-2,TRBJ1-2,ASSQVQGVGGGYT
TRBV27,TRBJ2-3,ASSSREGDTQY
TRBV18,TRBJ2-3,ASSPQRDSNTQY
TRBV2,TRBJ1-6,ARSVNINNSPLH
TRBV6-5,TRBJ2-7,ATATGTYEQY
TRBV5-1,TRBJ1-4,ASGPGQTNEKLF
TRBV6-1,TRBJ2-4,ASSEWDRGNIQY
TRBV25-1,TRBJ1-3,ASSPSDFSGNTIY
TRBV2,TRBJ2-7,ASRGSGYEQY